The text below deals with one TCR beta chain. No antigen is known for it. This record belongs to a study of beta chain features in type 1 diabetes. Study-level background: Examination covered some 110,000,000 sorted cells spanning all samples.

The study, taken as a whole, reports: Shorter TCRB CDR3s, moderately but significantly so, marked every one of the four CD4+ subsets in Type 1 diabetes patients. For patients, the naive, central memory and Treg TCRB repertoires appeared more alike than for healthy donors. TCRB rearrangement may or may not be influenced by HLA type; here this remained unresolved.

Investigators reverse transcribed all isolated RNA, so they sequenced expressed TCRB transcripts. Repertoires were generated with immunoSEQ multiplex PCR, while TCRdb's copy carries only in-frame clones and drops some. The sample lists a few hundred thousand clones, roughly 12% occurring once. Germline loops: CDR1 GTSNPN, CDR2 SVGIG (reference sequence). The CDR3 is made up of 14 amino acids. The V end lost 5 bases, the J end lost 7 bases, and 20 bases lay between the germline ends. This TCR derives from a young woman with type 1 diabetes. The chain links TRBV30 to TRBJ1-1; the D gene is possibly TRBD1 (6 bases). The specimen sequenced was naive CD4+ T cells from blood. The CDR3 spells CAWLQGTPSGEAFF. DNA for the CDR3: TGTGCCTGGCTACAGGGTACCCCCAGCGGTGAAGCTTTCTTT.